A single sample is the source of the 27 T cell receptor beta chains below, sequenced in a study of T cell responses to AZD1222 COVID-19 vaccine (dated by TCRdb to 2020 to 2022). Read against the paper, the sample's time point label means: baseline before first vaccination. Preparation of the library involved the immunoSEQ multiplex PCR assay. Sourced from immuneACCESS, this table was stored by TCRdb with only in-frame sequences that have V and J called. A share of the clones is absent; for the studies checked, an unresolved V gene accounts for under half, and the remainder has no known explanation. The table for this sample lists roughly 110,000 clones; around 91% of them were counted only once. About 20% of the sample rests with the top ten. Sequenced here: peripheral blood, sampled on day 0 of AZD1222 vaccination. The origin of the receptors is an adult in good health.

Note on this clone: A much bigger clone sits one base away, suggesting this may be a read error. Different DNA sequences within this sample yield the same CDR3. V is TRBV7-3 and J is TRBJ2-1; D may be TRBD2 (9 bases). Germline assignment: CDR1 SGHTA and CDR2 FQGTGA. The CDR3 totals 16 residues. CDR3 sequence (DNA): TGCGCCAGCAGCCCAGGGGGCGGGGGGGCGTACAATGAGCAGTTCTTC. Its protein is CASSPGGGGAYNEQFF. The whole variable domain, remainder taken from reference TRBV7-3 and TRBJ2-1, is GAGVSQTPSNKVTEKGKYVELRCDPISGHTALYWYRQSLGQGPEFLIYFQGTGAADDSGLPNDRFFAVRPEGSVSTLKIQRTERGDSAVYLCASSPGGGGAYNEQFFGPGTRLTVL.

The rearrangement links TRBV27 to TRBJ2-5, with 11 bases identical to TRBD2. Germline V gene data show CDR1 as MNHEY and CDR2 as SMNVEV (reference sequence). CDR3 length equals 16 residues. Trimming cost V 0 bases and J 2 bases; bases outside gene matches: 2. The CDR3 loop is CASSLSRTSGQETQYF. CDR3 sequence (DNA): TGTGCCAGCAGTTTATCACGGACTAGCGGGCAAGAGACCCAGTACTTC.

V usage is TRBV7-2 and J usage is TRBJ1-6; 8 positions agree with TRBD1. V gave up 2 bases and J gave up 5 bases; unmatched junction bases: 2. The CDR3 has 15 residues. Germline values: CDR1 SGHTA, CDR2 FQGNSA. CDR3 region: CASSLLTGDNSPLHF. As DNA, the CDR3 is TGTGCCAGCAGCTTACTGACAGGGGATAATTCACCCCTCCACTTT. The variable domain in full, with the rest retrieved from reference TRBV7-2 and TRBJ1-6, is GAGVSQSPSNKVTEKGKDVELRCDPISGHTALYWYRQSLGQGLEFLIYFQGNSAPDKSGLPSDRFSAERTGGSVSTLTIQRTQQEDSAVYLCASSLLTGDNSPLHFGNGTRLTVT.

The rearrangement uses TRBV5-4 and TRBJ1-6; 7 nucleotides match TRBD1. The germline V gene encodes CDR1 SGHNT and CDR2 YYREEE (reference sequence). J was trimmed by 7 bases and V by 4 bases; bases with no gene match: 8. The CDR3 spans 15 residues. The CDR3 DNA reads TGTGCCAGCAGCCCCGGGACAGCTAGAAATTCACCCCTCCACTTT. It is translated as CASSPGTARNSPLHF.

J is TRBJ1-4 and V is TRBV14; D is ambiguous. V lost 5 bases and J 0 bases, leaving 10 bases between the germline ends. The CDR3 spans 15 residues. Germline values: CDR1 SGHDN, CDR2 FVKESK. The CDR3 DNA sequence: TGTGCCAGCAGCAGCGAAATCACAACTAATGAAAAACTGTTTTTT. Its translation is CASSSEITTNEKLFF.

V and J are TRBV5-4 and TRBJ2-7; 8 nucleotides match TRBD1. Germline CDR1 reads SGHNT; CDR2 reads YYREEE (reference sequence). Unmatched junction bases numbered 3, after V lost 0 bases and J lost 4 bases. This CDR3 comprises 14 residues. This CDR3 is CASSLGTGRYEQYF. The CDR3 DNA reads TGTGCCAGCAGCTTGGGGACAGGGAGATACGAGCAGTACTTC.

The rearrangement joins TRBV12-3 or TRBV12-4 to TRBJ1-2, with no clear D. This CDR3 is built from 13 residues. Trimming stripped 5 bases from V and 2 bases from J, with 9 bases between. In nucleotides, the CDR3 is TGTGCCAGCAGTACTAGAACGAACTATGGCTACACCTTC. Protein sequence: CASSTRTNYGYTF.

The rearrangement links TRBV2 to TRBJ1-1; 10 positions match TRBD1. The length of the CDR3 is 15 residues. In germline, CDR1 is SNHLY, CDR2 FYNNEI. J gave up 0 bases and V 7 bases, and 5 bases lay outside the gene matches. For the CDR3, the DNA is TGTGCCAGCACCCGGACAGGGGGAATGAACACTGAAGCTTTCTTT. This codes for CASTRTGGMNTEAFF.

The V call is TRBV3-1 (or the pseudogene TRBV3-2), the J call TRBJ2-1, with D uncertain. CDR1 and CDR2 from the germline V gene are LGHDT and YNNKEL (reference sequence). The CDR3 has 14 residues. V shed 3 bases and J shed 6 bases, with 12 bases lying between them. The CDR3, as DNA: TGTGCCAGCAGCCAGTTTGGTGGGCCCAATGAGCAGTTCTTC. This sequence encodes CASSQFGGPNEQFF.

This chain joins TRBV30 and TRBJ2-2; 8 positions agree with TRBD1. After removal of 7 bases from V and 1 base from J, the junction contained 8 bases not matched to a gene. The germline CDR1 and CDR2 sequences are GTSNPN and SVGIG (reference sequence). The CDR3 is made up of 15 amino acids. CDR3 DNA: TGTGCCTTGAATACCGGGACAGGGAACACCGGGGAGCTGTTTTTT. This encodes CALNTGTGNTGELFF.

A remark on this clone: Distinct nucleotide sequences in the sample also encode this CDR3. J is TRBJ2-7 and V is TRBV5-6, with D perhaps TRBD2 (5 bases). This CDR3 is 12 amino acids long. CDR1 and CDR2 (germline): SGHDT, YYEEEE. V lost 4 bases to trimming and J lost 3 bases, with 8 bases between them. The CDR3 reads CASSQGLYEQYF. As DNA, the CDR3 is TGTGCCAGCAGCCAAGGACTCTACGAGCAGTACTTC.

The chain recombines TRBV10-3 with TRBJ1-1; unclear D gene. The ends were cut back, 4 bases at V and 1 base at J, with 7 bases in the middle. The germline CDR1 and CDR2 sequences are ENHRY and SYGVKD. This CDR3 spans 13 amino acids. CDR3 loop: CAISGRTNTEAFF. The CDR3 DNA sequence: TGTGCCATCAGTGGTCGGACGAACACTGAAGCTTTCTTT.

The chain has TRBV11-2 and TRBJ1-1; unclear D gene. Germline assignment: CDR1 SGHAT and CDR2 FQNNGV. There are 13 residues in the CDR3. The V end was cut by 4 bases, the J end by 0 bases, with 6 bases between. CDR3 sequence: CASSSTVNTEAFF. CDR3 DNA sequence: TGTGCCAGCAGCTCTACAGTGAACACTGAAGCTTTCTTT.

This rearrangement joins TRBV9 to TRBJ1-6; D gene uncertain. Deletions cut 4 bases from V and 6 bases from J, with 14 bases between. Looked up from germline, CDR1 is SGDLS and CDR2 is YYNGEE. The CDR3 has 15 residues. The CDR3 nucleotides read TGTGCCAGCAGCCCTAGCCCCCAGGCTAATTCACCCCTCCACTTT. It translates to CASSPSPQANSPLHF.

The chain combines TRBV19 with TRBJ1-2; 7 nucleotides match TRBD1. CDR3 length: 14 residues. Germline V gene lookup returns CDR1 LNHDA and CDR2 SQIVND (reference sequence). V shed 2 bases, J shed 3 bases, and the junction held 3 bases outside the gene matches. DNA of the CDR3: TGTGCCAGTAGTATAACCGACAGGGACTATGGCTACACCTTC. This sequence encodes CASSITDRDYGYTF.

The chain is built from TRBV30 and TRBJ1-6, with 7 positions matching TRBD1. The length of the CDR3 is 15 residues. CDR1 GTSNPN and CDR2 SVGIG come from the germline V gene (reference sequence). J gave up 9 bases and V 5 bases, and 13 bases lay outside the gene matches. CDR3 protein: CAWANADRDFSPLHF. Written as DNA, the CDR3 is TGTGCCTGGGCCAACGCCGACAGGGATTTTTCACCCCTCCACTTT.

This chain connects TRBV6-5 to TRBJ2-4, with 9 bases matching TRBD1. The CDR3 loop spans 14 amino acids. The V segment lost 6 bases and the J segment 5 bases; nucleotides outside the gene matches: 5. Germline values: CDR1 MNHEY, CDR2 SVGAGI. Written as DNA, the CDR3 is TGTGCCAGCAGACCGGGACAGGGAGAAAACATTCAGTACTTC. The encoded protein is CASRPGQGENIQYF.

This clone was seen a single time. The rearrangement links TRBV7-9 to TRBJ1-1; D remains ambiguous. Germline V gene lookup returns CDR1 SEHNR and CDR2 FQNEAQ (reference sequence). This CDR3 contains 12 residues. The V end was cut by 6 bases, the J end by 5 bases, with 10 bases between. CDR3 protein: CASRAGGTEAFF. CDR3 sequence (DNA): TGTGCCAGCAGGGCGGGAGGAACTGAAGCTTTCTTT.

This chain connects TRBV27 to TRBJ1-2, with no clear D. This CDR3 has 13 residues. Germline CDR1 and CDR2: MNHEY and SMNVEV (reference sequence). Trimming pared 5 bases from V and 5 bases from J, leaving 12 bases between. The CDR3 here is CASSPMEKYGYTF. In DNA form, the CDR3 reads TGTGCCAGCAGTCCAATGGAAAAGTATGGCTACACCTTC.

The chain employs TRBV13 and TRBJ1-2, with D uncertain. CDR3 length equals 16 residues. Germline lookup yields CDR1 PRHDT and CDR2 FYEKMQ (reference sequence). V was trimmed by 0 bases and J by 0 bases, leaving 11 bases between them. The DNA for the CDR3 is TGTGCCAGCAGCTTAGGCTTGGACGGTGCTAACTATGGCTACACCTTC. Protein: CASSLGLDGANYGYTF.

The rearrangement links TRBV5-1 to TRBJ2-1; tentative D call: TRBD1 (5 bases). V lost 0 bases to trimming and J lost 9 bases, with 16 bases between them. Germline V gene lookup returns CDR1 SGHRS and CDR2 YFSETQ. The length of the CDR3 is 15 residues. The CDR3 here is CASSLVSSGSVEQFF. The CDR3 DNA is TGCGCCAGCAGCTTGGTTTCTTCAGGGTCAGTTGAGCAGTTCTTC.

The V and J genes are TRBV5-4 and TRBJ2-3; D may be TRBD1 (7 bases). The CDR3 consists of 14 residues. Germline loops: CDR1 SGHNT, CDR2 YYREEE (reference sequence). V lost 3 bases to trimming and J lost 8 bases, with 16 bases between them. The CDR3 nucleotides read TGTGCCAGCAGCTCCTCAGCGCAGGGGGGTACGCAGTATTTT. This translates into CASSSSAQGGTQYF. The variable domain in full, completed from reference TRBV5-4 and TRBJ2-3, reads ETGVTQSPTHLIKTRGQQVTLRCSSQSGHNTVSWYQQALGQGPQFIFQYYREEENGRGNFPPRFSGLQFPNYSSELNVNALELDDSALYLCASSSSAQGGTQYFGPGTRLTVL.

The chain uses TRBV18 and TRBJ1-1; 8 bases are a match to TRBD1. CDR3 length equals 15 residues. Unmatched junction bases numbered 6, after V lost 3 bases and J lost 3 bases. The V gene's germline CDR1 is KGHSH and CDR2 LQKENI. This CDR3 reads CASSPRGQGDTEAFF. CDR3 DNA sequence: TGTGCCAGCTCACCTAGAGGACAGGGTGACACTGAAGCTTTCTTT.

The chain joins TRBV5-1 to TRBJ1-5; 7 bases are a match to TRBD1. V lost 0 bases to trimming and J lost 4 bases; unmatched junction nucleotides: 7. This CDR3 is 16 amino acids long. Germline V gene data show CDR1 as SGHRS and CDR2 as YFSETQ. The CDR3 spells CASSLAGTDDNQPQHF. Here the CDR3 DNA reads TGCGCCAGCAGCTTGGCCGGGACAGACGATAATCAGCCCCAGCATTTT.

This clone occurred once. The chain is built from TRBV6-5 and TRBJ2-7, with 8 bases that match TRBD1. The ends lost 0 bases at V and 3 bases at J; junction bases unmatched: 7. Per the germline V gene, CDR1 is MNHEY and CDR2 is SVGAGI. The CDR3 sequence is 16 residues long. This CDR3 is CASSYSGQGGVYEQYF. The CDR3 DNA reads TGTGCCAGCAGTTACTCAGGACAGGGTGGAGTCTACGAGCAGTACTTC.

The V call is TRBV6-1, the J call TRBJ1-2; D unclear. The CDR3 runs to 10 residues. Trimming took off 9 bases at V and 8 bases at J, with 10 bases between the two ends. CDR1 and CDR2 (germline): MNHNS, SASEGT. This CDR3 reads CASRSGGYTF. The CDR3 nucleotides are TGTGCCAGTCGGTCAGGAGGCTACACCTTC.

The V and J genes are TRBV29-1 and TRBJ2-2; tentative D call: TRBD2 (6 bases). This CDR3 is built from 14 residues. The germline V gene encodes CDR1 SQVTM and CDR2 ANQGSEA. V was shortened by 4 bases and J by 3 bases, with 12 bases between the two germline ends. The CDR3 coding sequence is TGCAGCGTTGTTACTAGCATCGACACCGGGGAGCTGTTTTTT. This encodes CSVVTSIDTGELFF.